This T cell receptor (beta chain) is drawn from a study of blood T cell repertoires in COVID-19. Study-level background: Researchers got acute and convalescent COVID-19 samples from the United States, Italy and Spain. The cDNA or gDNA used as material had been derived from T cells, B-cell-depleted T cells, or PBMCs.

In the authors' methods: Reference gene primer amplification yielded estimated nucleated cell counts. Measured with immunoSEQ multiplex PCR; TCRdb has only the in-frame clones, and not every one. V, J and clone size reflect that table, while D and trimming were determined from the DNA. The sample consists of approximately 250,000 clones, 86% of them appearing once. Germline lookup yields CDR1 SQVTM and CDR2 ANQGSEA. With 5 bases clipped from V and 3 bases from J, the junction kept 6 bases outside the gene matches. The CDR3 length is 13 residues. This receptor was taken from a man in his forties or fifties with active or convalescent COVID-19. The chain employs TRBV29-1 and TRBJ1-1; the match to TRBD1 covers 7 bases. The sequencing sample was made of peripheral blood. The CDR3 DNA reads TGCAGCGTTCGAAGCAGGGGGGACACTGAAGCTTTCTTT. Translated: CSVRSRGDTEAFF.